The rows below give T cell receptor beta chains drawn from one sample of a study of blood T cell repertoires in COVID-19. Sequenced by immunoSEQ multiplex PCR; TCRdb stores in-frame clones only, minus some. This sample yields about 200,000 clones, of which roughly 88% are seen a single time; roughly 13% belongs to the top ten. Sequencing used peripheral blood. The receptor source for this set is a human donor in a cohort sampled during active COVID-19. Both conserved end residues are part of each CDR3. Each record gives: D gene, clone size, V gene, J gene, CDR3 DNA, CDR3 protein. The D gene is left open where the match is weak. Expanded clones are given a class, and other clones once, few, many or no size at all.

-	once	TRBV21-1	TRBJ1-5	TGTGCCAGCAGCAAACGGGAGAATAGCAATCAGCCCCAGCATTTT	CASSKRENSNQPQHF
TRBD1	-	TRBV7-2	TRBJ2-1	TGTGCCAGCAGCACAGAGGGACAGGCCGCTGATAATGAGCAGTTCTTC	CASSTEGQAADNEQFF
TRBD2	-	TRBV4-2	TRBJ2-7	TGTGCCAGCAGCCAACGTCTAGCGGCCTCCTACGAGCAGTACTTC	CASSQRLAASYEQYF
-	-	TRBV14	TRBJ2-2	TGTGCCAGCAGCCTATCGCTCGCGACCGGGGAGCTGTTTTTT	CASSLSLATGELFF
-	-	TRBV19	TRBJ1-6	TGTGCCAGTAGATTAAGGCAGGGGAGTTCACCCCTCCACTTT	CASRLRQGSSPLHF
TRBD1	-	TRBV28	TRBJ1-3	TGTGCCAGCACCACAAGGGGGACAGGGGGAAGGCACACCATATATTTT	CASTTRGTGGRHTIYF
-	many	TRBV10-1	TRBJ1-2	TGCGCCATCCGAATACAGGATGTCCCCCATGGCTACACCTTC	CAIRIQDVPHGYTF
TRBD2	-	TRBV6-5	TRBJ2-1	TGTGCCAGCAGTAATACACCGGGACTAGCGATTGAGCAGTTCTTC	CASSNTPGLAIEQFF
TRBD1	-	TRBV29-1	TRBJ2-2	TGCAGCGGACCCGGGACAGGGGGCACCGGGGAGCTGTTTTTT	CSGPGTGGTGELFF
-	few	TRBV7-2	TRBJ1-6	TGTGCCAGCAGCTTAGGCGGAGACTATTCACCCCTCCACTTT	CASSLGGDYSPLHF
-	-	TRBV19	TRBJ2-7	TGTGCCAGTAGTATCGCGTACTCCTACGAGCAGTACTTC	CASSIAYSYEQYF
TRBD1	-	TRBV5-1	TRBJ1-2	TGCGCCAGCAGCGTAAACCCGGGACAGGGAGCTAACTATGGCTACACCTTC	CASSVNPGQGANYGYTF
-	-	TRBV28	TRBJ2-3	TGTGCCAGCAGTTTATGGGGAGGAGGTGCAGATACGCAGTATTTT	CASSLWGGGADTQYF
TRBD1	-	TRBV10-1	TRBJ2-5	TGCGCCAGCAGTGGAAGGGGACAGGGTGAGACCCAGTACTTC	CASSGRGQGETQYF
TRBD1	-	TRBV15	TRBJ2-7	TGTGCCACCAGCAGAATGGGACAGAACTACGAGCAGTACTTC	CATSRMGQNYEQYF
TRBD2	-	TRBV3-1/TRBV3-2	TRBJ2-1	TGTGCCAGCAGTGCGGGAGAGGTCAATGAGCAGTTCTTC	CASSAGEVNEQFF
TRBD1	-	TRBV7-9	TRBJ1-2	TGTGCCAGCAGCAGACAGGGGAACGGCTACACCTTC	CASSRQGNGYTF
-	-	TRBV18	TRBJ2-1	TGTGCCAGCTCACCACTCCCCAGCAATGAGCAGTTCTTC	CASSPLPSNEQFF
TRBD2	-	TRBV9	TRBJ2-7	TGTGCCAGCAGCCCAACTAGCGCCTCCTACGAGCAGTACTTC	CASSPTSASYEQYF
TRBD1	-	TRBV11-2	TRBJ1-1	TGTGCCAGCAGCTTTACAGGGGGTCGCGAAGCTTTCTTT	CASSFTGGREAFF
-	-	TRBV13	TRBJ1-3	TGTGCCAGCAGCCCCCAGCCCCACAGCCGCTCTGGAAACACCATATATTTT	CASSPQPHSRSGNTIYF
-	-	TRBV7-9	TRBJ1-6	TGTGCCAGCAGCTTCGGTGATTCACCCCTCCACTTT	CASSFGDSPLHF
-	-	TRBV5-4	TRBJ2-6	TGTGCCAGCAGCTCGGGGACTGTCCGCTCTGGGGCCAACGTCCTGACTTTC	CASSSGTVRSGANVLTF
TRBD2	once	TRBV11-2	TRBJ2-7	TGTGCCAGCAGGGGCCCGGGACTAGCGACTCTCGAGCAGTACTTC	CASRGPGLATLEQYF
TRBD1	once	TRBV2	TRBJ1-3	TGTGCCAGCAGAGGACAGGTCAACCTCTCTGGAAACACCATATATTTT	CASRGQVNLSGNTIYF
-	few	TRBV14	TRBJ1-2	TGTGCCAGCAGCCAAGTTAGTACGGGAGGCTACACCTTC	CASSQVSTGGYTF
-	-	TRBV15	TRBJ1-6	TGTGCCACCAGCAGCAGGGTTAGCTATAATTCACCCCTCCACTTT	CATSSRVSYNSPLHF
TRBD2	-	TRBV13	TRBJ2-1	TGTGCCAGCAGCGCGAGCGGGAGCTACAATGAGCAGTTCTTC	CASSASGSYNEQFF
TRBD1	-	TRBV3-1/TRBV3-2	TRBJ2-5	TGTGCCAGCAGCCACTGGGACAGGGGATCGGAGACCCAGTACTTC	CASSHWDRGSETQYF
-	-	TRBV9	TRBJ1-3	TGTGCCAGCAGCGGAGGGGGAACCTCCTCTGGAAACACCATATATTTT	CASSGGGTSSGNTIYF
TRBD1	-	TRBV28	TRBJ2-1	TGTGCCAGCCAGACAGGGTTATCCTACAATGAGCAGTTCTTC	CASQTGLSYNEQFF
TRBD1	-	TRBV28	TRBJ2-7	TGTGCCAGCAGTCCCCGGGACAGGTCCTACGAGCAGTACTTC	CASSPRDRSYEQYF
-	few	TRBV5-6	TRBJ2-7	TGTGCCAGCAGCTTAATGAGCCCCACCTACGAGCAGTACTTC	CASSLMSPTYEQYF
TRBD1	-	TRBV7-8	TRBJ1-2	TGTGCCAGCAGCTTAGGGACAGGGAACTATGGCTACACCTTC	CASSLGTGNYGYTF
TRBD1	-	TRBV28	TRBJ2-5	TGTGCCAGCAGTTTAGTCGGCAGGGGGCAGGAGACCCAGTACTTC	CASSLVGRGQETQYF